This TCR beta chain was obtained from a study of blood T cell repertoires in COVID-19. TCRdb keeps only in-frame clones here, not all; method: immunoSEQ multiplex PCR. The table has approximately 350,000 clones, 80% to 90% seen once; the top ten hold 0.95% to 1.5%. Sequences were obtained from peripheral blood. The sequence was collected from a man aged 35-49 years with acute or convalescent COVID-19.

CDR3 in DNA: TGTGCCAGCCTCCGGGACAGCCCGAACACCGGGGAGCTGTTTTTT. Translating it yields CASLRDSPNTGELFF. This chain connects TRBV6-6 to TRBJ2-2; 7 positions match TRBD1. V dropped 8 bases and J dropped 0; count of bases not matched to a gene: 6. CDR1 and CDR2 from the germline V gene are MNHNY and SVGAGI (reference sequence). This CDR3 has 15 amino acids.